One sample yielded the 8 T cell receptor beta chains listed below, sequenced in a study of T cell clonality in common variable immunodeficiency. TCRdb keeps only in-frame clones here, not all; method: immunoSEQ multiplex PCR. The specimen gives approximately 45,000 clones without singletons; the ten biggest hold 2.1%. The sample comprised peripheral blood mononuclear cells. Receptor source: a person aged 18-70 years in good health.

Ten or more counts support this clone. Coverage ceases 3 residues before the CDR3 finishes, and the germline J gene fills in the end. The chain is built from TRBV5-1 and TRBJ2-1; possibly TRBD2 for D (8 bases). Germline lookup yields CDR1 SGHRS and CDR2 YFSETQ. The CDR3 is 16 residues long. Deletions cut 7 bases from V and 6 bases from J, with 23 bases between. CDR3 loop: CASVDRVGTRSNEQFF. The CDR3 DNA, read in part, is TGCGCCAGCGTAGACAGGGTTGGGACTAGGAGCAATGAG.

This clone came up many times. The sequence runs out 3 residues before the end of the CDR3; the remainder is reconstructed from the germline J gene. The V gene is TRBV6-2 or TRBV6-3, the J gene TRBJ2-3; perhaps TRBD2 as D (5 bases). Trimming took off 4 bases at V and 5 bases at J, with 10 bases between the two ends. The CDR3 consists of 13 residues. Germline V CDR1 and CDR2: MNHEY, SVGEGT. Incomplete CDR3 DNA: TGTGCCAGCAGTTTCGTCCGGGGAGATACG. Translated: CASSFVRGDT. The full CDR3 sequence reads CASSFVRGDTQYF.

This clone showed up many times. The read halts 3 residues ahead of the CDR3 end, with the missing end drawn from the germline J gene. The chain has TRBV7-8 and TRBJ2-1; 9 nucleotides align to TRBD1. Germline trimming cut 5 bases from V and 4 bases from J; bases unmatched to any gene: 3. The CDR3 is 14 residues long. Germline CDR1 reads SGHVS; CDR2 reads FQNEAQ. CDR3 DNA, as far as it was read: TGTGCCAGCAGCAAAGGGACAGGGTACAATGAG. The encoded protein is CASSKGTGYNE. The whole CDR3 is CASSKGTGYNEQFF.

On this clone itself: The read halts 3 residues ahead of the CDR3 end, with the missing end drawn from the germline J gene. The chain couples TRBV20-1 to TRBJ2-1; perhaps TRBD2 as D (5 bases). CDR3 length: 14 amino acids. CDR1 DFQATT and CDR2 SNEGSKA come from the germline V gene (reference sequence). V was clipped by 3 bases and J by 5 bases, with 14 bases between them. The CDR3 loop is CSARRAGFDNEQFF. The sequenced CDR3 bases are TGCAGTGCTAGGCGCGCGGGTTTCGACAATGAG.

This clone showed up just a few times. The read terminates 3 residues ahead of where the CDR3 ends, so the germline J gene completes it. The V call is TRBV6-2 or TRBV6-3, the J call TRBJ2-3, with D possibly TRBD1 on 6 matching bases. This CDR3 has 15 residues. CDR1 is MNHEY and CDR2 is SVGEGT in the germline V gene. The part of the CDR3 DNA that was read is TGTGCCAGCAGTTGGAGAGGGGGATTCGATCAGCCG. Translating it yields CASSWRGGFDQP. The entire CDR3 is CASSWRGGFDQPQYF.

There are many counts of this clone. Read data end 3 residues before the CDR3 end; the end is taken from the germline J gene. The V call is TRBV20-1, the J call TRBJ2-5; 7 bases are a match to TRBD1. J lost 5 bases, V lost 5 bases, and 11 bases had no gene match. Germline V gives CDR1 DFQATT, CDR2 SNEGSKA (reference sequence). CDR3 length equals 14 residues. CDR3 amino acids: CSALAGGFPETQYF. Incomplete CDR3 DNA: TGCAGTGCTTTGGCAGGGGGTTTCCCGGAGACC.

This clone was observed at least ten times. The sequenced fragment ends 3 residues before the CDR3 boundary, so the rest is inferred from the germline J gene. The chain has TRBV19 and TRBJ1-4; no reliable D call. V gave up 10 bases and J gave up 0 bases, with 9 bases separating them. The germline gives CDR1 LNHDA, CDR2 SQIVND (reference sequence). The CDR3 runs 13 residues. CDR3 bases read: TGTGCCACCCCAGGTTCAACTAATGAAAAA. Translating it yields CATPGSTNEK. The complete CDR3 sequence is CATPGSTNEKLFF. Variable domain in full (rest from reference TRBV19 and TRBJ1-4): DGGITQSPKYLFRKEGQNVTLSCEQNLNHDAMYWYRQDPGQGLRLIYYSQIVNDFQKGDIAEGYSVSREKKESFPLTVTSAQKNPTAFYLCATPGSTNEKLFFGSGTQLSVL.

A note on this clone: The CDR3 goes on 3 residues after the read ends, and that part is filled in from the germline J gene. The chain has TRBV5-6 and TRBJ1-2; D might be TRBD1 (5 bases). From germline, CDR1 is SGHDT and CDR2 YYEEEE. The V gene lost 0 bases and the J gene lost 4 bases, with 13 bases spanning the gap. The CDR3 has 15 residues. The CDR3 loop is CASSLGTQVLYGYTF. The CDR3 bases that were read are TGTGCCAGCAGCTTGGGCACACAGGTCCTCTATGGC.